The 30 T cell receptor beta chains listed next were all sequenced from one sample in a study of human thymus T cells. The table came from immunoSEQ multiplex PCR; TCRdb's copy has only in-frame clones and leaves some out. The table shows about 50,000 clones, with 85% to 95% occurring only once. The sequencing sample was made of blood. These receptors all come from a girl under three years old with a congenital heart defect but otherwise immunologically healthy.

This clone was seen a single time. V gene TRBV30 combines with J gene TRBJ1-2; no definite D call. With 2 bases removed from V and 4 bases from J, the gap between germline ends came to 5 bases. The CDR3 has 11 amino acids. Germline lookup yields CDR1 GTSNPN and CDR2 SVGIG (reference sequence). CDR3 sequence (DNA): TGTGCCTGGAGTCGGGGCTATGGCTACACCTTC. This gives the protein CAWSRGYGYTF.

The J gene is TRBJ1-4, the V gene TRBV7-7; D is unresolved. Germline assignment: CDR1 SSHAT and CDR2 FNYEAQ (reference sequence). V shed 1 base and J shed 0 bases, with 9 bases lying between them. There are 16 residues in the CDR3. CDR3 nucleotides: TGTGCCAGCAGCTTAGACCCCCTTGCAACTAATGAAAAACTGTTTTTT. Protein product: CASSLDPLATNEKLFF.

The chain uses TRBV5-1 and TRBJ2-5, with 8 bases that match TRBD2. V was pared by 2 bases and J by 1 base, with 7 bases of the junction left unmatched. Germline assignment: CDR1 SGHRS and CDR2 YFSETQ. This CDR3 comprises 16 residues. CDR3: CASSFPLTSGQETQYF. For the CDR3, the DNA is TGCGCCAGCAGCTTCCCCCTCACTAGCGGCCAAGAGACCCAGTACTTC.

The genes are TRBV5-8 and TRBJ2-7; the match to TRBD2 covers 12 bases. The CDR3 spans 14 residues. Losses at the gene ends were 1 base for V and 7 bases for J; bases not matched to a gene: 3. Germline V CDR1 and CDR2: SGHTS, YDEGEE. CDR3 sequence reads: CASSLPSGRGEQYF. DNA of the CDR3: TGTGCCAGCAGCTTGCCTAGCGGGAGGGGGGAGCAGTACTTC. The full variable domain, its missing parts supplied by reference TRBV5-8 and TRBJ2-7, is EAGVTQSPTHLIKTRGQQATLRCSPISGHTSVYWYQQALGLGLQFLLWYDEGEERNRGNFPPRFSGRQFPNYSSELNVNALELEDSALYLCASSLPSGRGEQYFGPGTRLTVT.

V and J are TRBV18 and TRBJ2-7, with 11 bases that match TRBD2. The CDR3 totals 20 residues. Losses at the gene ends were 3 bases for V and 2 bases for J; bases not matched to a gene: 18. Germline assignment: CDR1 KGHSH and CDR2 LQKENI. CDR3 in amino acids: CASSPLLGPITSGRTYEQYF. DNA of the CDR3: TGTGCCAGCTCACCCCTCTTGGGCCCGATTACTAGCGGGAGAACCTACGAGCAGTACTTC.

CDR3 loop: CASSLKRLAGANTGELFF. DNA of the CDR3: TGTGCCAGCAGCTTAAAACGCTTAGCGGGAGCCAACACCGGGGAGCTGTTTTTT. V is TRBV7-3 and J is TRBJ2-2, with 9 bases matching TRBD2. V dropped 1 base and J dropped 2; count of bases not matched to a gene: 8. Germline CDR1 SGHTA, CDR2 FQGTGA. This CDR3 spans 18 amino acids.

The chain uses TRBV18 and TRBJ2-1; no reliable D call. The V gene's germline CDR1 is KGHSH and CDR2 LQKENI. The CDR3 extends over 11 amino acids. Trimming pared 2 bases from V and 6 bases from J, leaving 2 bases between. CDR3 residues: CASSPSNEQFF. The CDR3 bases are TGTGCCAGCTCACCATCCAATGAGCAGTTCTTC.

The chain has TRBV2 and TRBJ1-2, with D hard to call. There are 11 residues in the CDR3. V was shortened by 3 bases and J by 3 bases, with 2 bases between the two germline ends. CDR1 and CDR2 from the germline V gene are SNHLY and FYNNEI. The CDR3: CASSEDYGYTF. Here the CDR3 DNA reads TGTGCCAGCAGTGAGGACTATGGCTACACCTTC.

The genes are TRBV5-1 and TRBJ2-1; 7 bases align to TRBD2. J gave up 0 bases and V 2 bases, and 2 bases lay outside the gene matches. Germline-derived CDR1 and CDR2 are SGHRS and YFSETQ. The CDR3 totals 15 residues. The CDR3 protein is CASSFTSDSYNEQFF. Here the CDR3 DNA reads TGCGCCAGCAGCTTCACTAGCGACTCCTACAATGAGCAGTTCTTC.

This sequence joins TRBV27 and TRBJ1-2; D is possibly TRBD1 (5 bases). Per germline, CDR1 MNHEY and CDR2 SMNVEV (reference sequence). The CDR3 is made up of 14 amino acids. Trimming removed 4 bases at V and 7 bases at J, with 16 bases between. CDR3 bases: TGTGCCAGCAGTTCGTTCGGGGGTGGTAGTGGCTACACCTTC. Translated: CASSSFGGGSGYTF.

The rearrangement joins TRBV27 to TRBJ1-5; 10 nucleotides line up with TRBD1. The CDR3 loop spans 14 amino acids. The trim removed 6 bases at V and 5 bases at J, leaving 4 bases unmatched. The V gene's germline CDR1 is MNHEY and CDR2 SMNVEV (reference sequence). The CDR3 spells CASSRTGGYQPQHF. The DNA of the CDR3 is TGTGCCAGCAGCCGGACAGGGGGTTATCAGCCCCAGCATTTT.

V is TRBV9 and J is TRBJ2-5; 7 bases are shared with TRBD2. The CDR3 covers 17 residues. Germline V gives CDR1 SGDLS, CDR2 YYNGEE. V shed 0 bases and J 4 bases; nucleotides not matched to a gene: 12. As DNA, the CDR3 is TGTGCCAGCAGCGTAGCCCCAAAAGCGGGGAGGCGAGAGACCCAGTACTTC. As protein: CASSVAPKAGRRETQYF.

This sequence joins TRBV5-1 and TRBJ2-3; 10 nucleotides agree with TRBD2. The trim removed 4 bases at V and 2 bases at J, leaving 7 bases unmatched. Germline V gene data show CDR1 as SGHRS and CDR2 as YFSETQ. The CDR3 has 16 amino acids. CDR3 sequence: CASSMVAGGITDTQYF. In nucleotides, the CDR3 is TGCGCCAGCAGCATGGTAGCGGGAGGCATCACAGATACGCAGTATTTT.

The chain has TRBV29-1 and TRBJ2-5, with 7 bases that match TRBD1. V shed 0 bases, J shed 1 base, and the junction held 8 bases outside the gene matches. The CDR3 has 16 amino acids. Germline-derived CDR1 and CDR2 are SQVTM and ANQGSEA. DNA of the CDR3: TGCAGCGTTGAAGAGGTTAGGGGGCGTTTCCAAGAGACCCAGTACTTC. Translated, it gives CSVEEVRGRFQETQYF.

The chain links TRBV18 to TRBJ1-2, with 10 positions matching TRBD1. J was trimmed by 2 bases and V by 3 bases; bases with no gene match: 9. This CDR3 contains 17 residues. Germline V gives CDR1 KGHSH, CDR2 LQKENI. The CDR3 region has the DNA TGTGCCAGCTCACCTGTCCCGGGACAGGGGTGGAACTATGGCTACACCTTC. It specifies CASSPVPGQGWNYGYTF.

The chain couples TRBV18 to TRBJ2-1; D assignment may be TRBD1 or TRBD2 (5 bases each). The CDR3 contains 14 residues. The germline V gene encodes CDR1 KGHSH and CDR2 LQKENI. V dropped 3 bases and J dropped 6 bases, with 12 bases sitting between them. The CDR3 region has the DNA TGTGCCAGCTCACCTCTCCGGGACGTCAATGAGCAGTTCTTC. Translated: CASSPLRDVNEQFF.

The V and J genes are TRBV5-6 and TRBJ2-7; 10 nucleotides match TRBD2. Germline CDR1 and CDR2: SGHDT and YYEEEE. This CDR3 is 17 amino acids long. Germline trimming cut 6 bases from V and 4 bases from J; bases unmatched to any gene: 16. The CDR3 DNA reads TGTGCCAGCAACCCGGGCCCCCTAGCGGGAGCAAGGTACGAGCAGTACTTC. This sequence encodes CASNPGPLAGARYEQYF.

CDR3 in DNA: TGCGCCAGCAGCGGATCCCGAGGGCTCGGCACTGAAGCTTTCTTT. This sequence encodes CASSGSRGLGTEAFF. V is TRBV5-1 and J is TRBJ1-1; D is ambiguous. This CDR3 has 15 residues. Germline V CDR1 and CDR2: SGHRS, YFSETQ. Trimming took 4 bases from V and 4 from J, leaving 17 bases between them.

The V gene is TRBV11-3, the J gene TRBJ2-5; 8 nucleotides align to TRBD2. This CDR3 region has 14 residues. CDR1 and CDR2 (germline): SGHNT, YENEEA. Germline trimming cut 5 bases from V and 1 base from J; bases unmatched to any gene: 3. The CDR3 spells CASSRTSGQETQYF. CDR3 DNA: TGTGCCAGCAGCCGAACTAGCGGCCAAGAGACCCAGTACTTC. The full variable domain, with the rest looked up from reference TRBV11-3 and TRBJ2-5, is EAGVVQSPRYKIIEKKQPVAFWCNPISGHNTLYWYLQNLGQGPELLIRYENEEAVDDSQLPKDRFSAERLKGVDSTLKIQPAELGDSAVYLCASSRTSGQETQYFGPGTRLLVL.

The V and J genes are TRBV7-9 and TRBJ2-1; TRBD2 matches 11 bases. The junction had 2 bases not matched to a gene; V was cut back by 3 bases and J by 7 bases. CDR3 length: 14 amino acids. Germline values: CDR1 SEHNR, CDR2 FQNEAQ (reference sequence). For the CDR3, the DNA is TGTGCCAGCAGCTTCCGGACTAGCGGGAATGAGCAGTTCTTC. This gives the protein CASSFRTSGNEQFF.

V and J are TRBV11-2 and TRBJ2-1; TRBD1 agrees at 7 bases. Per the germline V gene, CDR1 is SGHAT and CDR2 is FQNNGV. V lost 4 bases to trimming and J lost 8 bases; unmatched junction nucleotides: 17. The CDR3 runs 17 residues. Here the CDR3 DNA reads TGTGCCAGCAGCTATAGGGGGCTGGTGGTAGTATACGATGAGCAGTTCTTC. It specifies CASSYRGLVVVYDEQFF.

The chain employs TRBV5-8 and TRBJ2-3; 11 nucleotides line up with TRBD1. The junction had 6 bases not matched to a gene; V was cut back by 9 bases and J by 0 bases. Germline V gene lookup returns CDR1 SGHTS and CDR2 YDEGEE. This CDR3 region has 15 residues. The CDR3 is CANLGTGGSTDTQYF. The CDR3 nucleotides read TGTGCCAACCTCGGGACAGGGGGTAGCACAGATACGCAGTATTTT.

The chain combines TRBV5-6 with TRBJ2-3, with TRBD2 matching 16 bases. The V segment lost 3 bases and the J segment 1 base; nucleotides outside the gene matches: 5. This CDR3 is 18 amino acids long. CDR1 is SGHDT, CDR2 YYEEEE, per germline. Written as DNA, the CDR3 is TGTGCCAGCAGCTCGGGACTAGCGGGAGGGCGAGGCACAGATACGCAGTATTTT. Its translation is CASSSGLAGGRGTDTQYF.

The chain employs TRBV27 and TRBJ2-1; 8 nucleotides align to TRBD2. CDR3 length: 11 amino acids. Losses at the gene ends were 6 bases for V and 10 bases for J; bases not matched to a gene: 2. Germline V lookup: CDR1 MNHEY, CDR2 SMNVEV (reference sequence). Here the CDR3 DNA reads TGTGCCAGCAGACTAGCGGCAGAGCAGTTCTTC. Protein: CASRLAAEQFF.

The genes are TRBV11-3 and TRBJ1-1; tentatively, D is TRBD1 (5 bases). Per the germline V gene, CDR1 is SGHNT and CDR2 is YENEEA. CDR3 length: 13 residues. V was clipped by 4 bases and J by 6 bases, with 12 bases between them. This CDR3 is CASSSQGPAEAFF. The CDR3 nucleotides are TGTGCCAGCAGCTCCCAGGGTCCCGCTGAAGCTTTCTTT.

The chain employs TRBV28 and TRBJ1-2; D unclear. Germline lookup yields CDR1 MDHEN and CDR2 SYDVKM. Trimming stripped 5 bases from V and 4 bases from J, with 14 bases between. CDR3 length equals 14 residues. The CDR3 region has the DNA TGTGCCAGCAGTCCCCGGGGTCCGTTCTATGGCTACACCTTC. It is translated as CASSPRGPFYGYTF.

Concerning this clone itself: One end of the junction is discordant with germline, which a read error may explain. This chain uses TRBV2 with TRBJ2-1, with D perhaps matching TRBD1 or TRBD2 (5 bases each). The CDR3 has 14 residues. Germline CDR1 SNHLY, CDR2 FYNNEI. The chain's CDR3 is CASSEGEYYDEQFF. The CDR3 DNA reads TGTGCCAGCAGTGAGGGGGAATACTACGATGAGCAGTTCTTC.

The chain couples TRBV29-1 to TRBJ2-2; D gene unclear. Germline values: CDR1 SQVTM, CDR2 ANQGSEA. V lost 4 bases, J lost 3 bases, and 15 bases lay in between. The CDR3 consists of 15 residues. The chain's CDR3 is CSVVVPKIHTGELFF. DNA for the CDR3: TGCAGCGTTGTGGTTCCAAAAATACACACCGGGGAGCTGTTTTTT.

CDR3 coding DNA: TGTGCCAGTATGGTTCAGATTACAACGAACACCGGGGAGCTGTTTTTT. It translates to CASMVQITTNTGELFF. This sequence joins TRBV19 and TRBJ2-2; the D is unclear. CDR3 length: 16 residues. The germline V gene encodes CDR1 LNHDA and CDR2 SQIVND (reference sequence). The V end lost 7 bases, the J end lost 0 bases, and 15 bases lay between the germline ends.

The V and J genes are TRBV30 and TRBJ2-1, with 10 positions matching TRBD2. The CDR3 spans 16 residues. Germline assignment: CDR1 GTSNPN and CDR2 SVGIG (reference sequence). V shed 3 bases, J shed 4 bases, and the junction held 9 bases outside the gene matches. Here the CDR3 reads CAWRRDPAGGYNEQFF. The CDR3 region has the DNA TGTGCCTGGAGACGAGACCCAGCGGGAGGGTACAATGAGCAGTTCTTC.